The present entry profiles one TCR beta chain with its context. Antigen unknown. The data were obtained in a study of cytomegalovirus exposure and HLA in healthy donors. Study as a whole: Early release data held 80 million to 100 million unique TCRs from HLA-typed donors. Whole-study findings and limits: An ancestry cluster, one associated with Asian ancestry, reportedly showed fewer N-insertions than the approximately 670-donor mean in a later analysis. Several of the most significant clusters appeared, in a later analysis, to be linked to common viral pathogens.

Researchers ran the PCR with 60 Vbeta and 13 Jbeta primers. Profiling relied on immunoSEQ multiplex PCR, and the TCRdb table lists in-frame clones only, not all of them. The sample has 130,000 or so clones; just under 85% are singletons. The CDR3 sequence is 17 residues long. CDR1 LNHNV and CDR2 YYDKDF come from the germline V gene (reference sequence). Trimming at V came to 1 base and at J to 5 bases, leaving 9 bases not matched to a gene. The chain is built from TRBV15 and TRBJ2-2; 8 nucleotides align to TRBD1. Sequenced input: PBMCs. This clonotype was obtained from a middle-aged woman in good health and CMV-seronegative. The CDR3 here is CATSRGTTGARTGELFF. DNA of the CDR3: TGTGCCACCAGCAGAGGAACGACAGGGGCGCGGACCGGGGAGCTGTTTTTT.